This TCR beta chain is drawn from a study of T cell repertoires in cytomegalovirus infection. Study-wide background: Public TCR beta signature analysis indicated the presence of both CMV infection and matching HLA type. The study's findings and limits: People with CMV and the relevant HLA were identified by cumulative public TCR beta family frequency.

CDR3 length equals 15 residues. Trimming removed 2 bases at V and 3 bases at J, with 10 bases between. Germline V lookup: CDR1 SEHNR, CDR2 FQNEAQ (reference sequence). TCRdb passed the reads through MiXCR, listing each CDR3 protein once. The table has approximately 1,000,000 distinct CDR3 sequences, around 30% seen once; the top ten hold more than 13%. In this sample, this clonotype turned up a few times. What it binds is unknown. This sample comprised cultured CD8+ T cells from PBMCs, obtained from culture after CMV antigen stimulation. V is TRBV7-9 and J is TRBJ1-4; the D is unclear. The source of this sequence is a human donor in good health (CMV status not recorded). Some clones in this sample may be carry-over from other donors' samples. The CDR3 reads CASSLPGPPNEKLFF. The CDR3 bases are TGTGCCAGCAGCTTACCGGGCCCGCCTAATGAAAAACTGTTTTTT.